The source of this TCR beta chain is a study of control samples from healthy donors and cancer patients (dated by TCRdb to about 2020). Libraries were made using the immunoSEQ multiplex PCR assay. TCRdb stores this immuneACCESS table with in-frame sequences only. Part of the clones is absent; in the studies checked, under half of the shortfall reflects unresolved V genes, and no reason is known for the rest. This sample has fewer than 40,000 clones in its table, and about 93% of those were observed once. 1.5% to 2% of the sample is in the top ten clones. Germline trimming: 1 base from V, 0 bases from J; junction bases outside gene matches: 4. CDR1 is given as SGHRS and CDR2 as YFSETQ, both from the germline V gene. The CDR3 has 16 amino acids, counting the end cysteine and phenylalanine. The DNA shown is the 48-base CDR3, in frame from base 1. About this clone itself: The antigen it binds to is not known. Base qualities are missing; no much larger clone stands one base away.

The receptor was derived from a man aged 40-50 years with colorectal cancer. What was sequenced was PBMCs. The rearranged segments are TRBV5-1 and TRBJ2-3, with 8 middle bases fitting TRBD2. Here is the DNA: TGCGCCAGCAGCTTGAAGCCTAGCGGGAGCACAGATACGCAGTATTTT. The resulting protein is CASSLKPSGSTDTQYF.